One and the same sample provided the 18 T cell receptor beta chains below, sequenced in a study of identical twins (dated by TCRdb to about 2016). The library was built by means of 5' RACE. Reads for this sample came from an Illumina HiSeq 2000. TCRdb took the public reads, trimmed them with fastp at Q25, ran MiXCR for clone calling and kept in-frame beta chains. Entries are consolidated by CDR3 protein sequence, retaining the most common genes and DNA. The sample includes around 250,000 distinct CDR3 sequences, with under 8.5% observed a single time. Approximately 14% of the sample goes to the ten largest clones. These same records also appear under a second study, on T cells expressing NK-cell markers.

Material for sequencing was CD8+ T cells sorted from blood. All receptors derive from a woman under 30 in good health.

The V and J genes are TRBV7-2 and TRBJ2-7; 11 positions agree with TRBD2. V shed 5 bases and J 2 bases; nucleotides not matched to a gene: 5. Germline V gene data show CDR1 as SGHTA and CDR2 as FQGNSA. The length of the CDR3 is 15 residues. The CDR3 DNA reads as TGTGCCAGCAGCCAGACTAGCGGGACCCCCTACGAGCAGTACTTC. Translation gives CASSQTSGTPYEQYF.

There are a few counts of this clonotype. This chain joins TRBV5-1 and TRBJ1-2; D is unclear. The CDR3 has 12 amino acids. Germline V lookup: CDR1 SGHRS, CDR2 YFSETQ. The germline V and J ends were trimmed by 1 base and 6 bases, with 7 bases remaining between them. The CDR3 sequence: CASSLPWDGYTF. The CDR3 DNA sequence: TGCGCCAGCAGCTTGCCTTGGGATGGCTACACCTTC.

The V and J genes are TRBV13 and TRBJ2-7; D call uncertain. V was clipped by 5 bases and J by 3 bases, with 11 bases between them. The germline CDR1 and CDR2 sequences are PRHDT and FYEKMQ (reference sequence). CDR3 size: 13 residues. In DNA, the CDR3 is TGTGCCAGCAGCCACCTCGGCAGCTACGAGCAGTACTTC. Translated, it gives CASSHLGSYEQYF. Variable domain in full (rest from reference TRBV13 and TRBJ2-7): AAGVIQSPRHLIKEKRETATLKCYPIPRHDTVYWYQQGPGQDPQFLISFYEKMQSDKGSIPDRFSAQQFSDYHSELNMSSLELGDSALYFCASSHLGSYEQYFGPGTRLTVT.

A few counts support this clonotype. The CDR3 sequence: CASSGRGAETQYF. The CDR3 DNA follows: TGTGCCAGCAGCGGTAGGGGGGCGGAGACCCAGTACTTC. The V and J genes are TRBV5-8 and TRBJ2-5; possibly TRBD1 or TRBD2 for D (6 bases each). Trimming cost V 4 bases and J 5 bases, with 12 bases left between them. Germline CDR1 and CDR2: SGHTS and YDEGEE. This CDR3 contains 13 residues.

Ten or more counts support this clonotype. The chain uses TRBV11-3 and TRBJ1-1; D perhaps matches TRBD1 (5 bases). Trimming took off 3 bases at V and 7 bases at J, with 9 bases between the two ends. Germline values: CDR1 SGHNT, CDR2 YENEEA. The CDR3 runs 12 residues. The CDR3 here is CASSFGGGEAFF. DNA of the CDR3: TGTGCCAGCAGCTTTGGGGGAGGTGAAGCTTTCTTT.

This clonotype has more than one count but fewer than ten. The rearrangement uses TRBV3-1 and TRBJ2-3; possibly TRBD2 for D (6 bases). CDR1 and CDR2 from the germline V gene are LGHDT and YNNKEL (reference sequence). The CDR3 is 15 residues long. Trimming took off 4 bases at V and 6 bases at J, with 17 bases between the two ends. This CDR3 is CASSLSVGTYDTQYF. CDR3 coding DNA: TGTGCCAGCAGCCTTTCGGTAGGGACTTACGATACGCAGTATTTT.

The CDR3 sequence: CASSLGRGLPQHF. Written as DNA, the CDR3 is TGTGCCAGCAGCTTGGGCAGGGGGTTACCCCAGCATTTT. The V gene is TRBV13, the J gene TRBJ1-5; 7 positions agree with TRBD1. This CDR3 region has 13 residues. Germline V CDR1 and CDR2: PRHDT, FYEKMQ (reference sequence). The V gene end was trimmed by 3 bases and the J gene end by 10 bases; junction bases not matched to a gene: 6.

This clonotype was seen only a few times. This chain links TRBV30 with TRBJ2-1; the match to TRBD2 covers 9 bases. Germline V gives CDR1 GTSNPN, CDR2 SVGIG (reference sequence). Trimming at V came to 0 bases and at J to 7 bases, leaving 1 base not matched to a gene. The CDR3 runs to 13 residues. The CDR3 nucleotides are TGTGCCTGGAGTGTAAGCGGGAGGAATGAGCAGTTCTTC. The encoded protein is CAWSVSGRNEQFF.

This clonotype has a handful of counts. The genes are TRBV9 and TRBJ1-5, with D unresolved. This CDR3 is built from 15 residues. V lost 0 bases to trimming and J lost 0 bases, with 7 bases between them. Germline-derived CDR1 and CDR2 are SGDLS and YYNGEE. The CDR3 DNA reads TGTGCCAGCAGCGTAGACAGTAATAGCAATCAGCCCCAGCATTTT. As protein: CASSVDSNSNQPQHF.

The chain carries TRBV30 and TRBJ2-1; D may correspond to TRBD1 or TRBD2 (5 bases each). The CDR3 consists of 12 residues. V was pared by 6 bases and J by 6 bases, with 12 bases between. Germline CDR1 GTSNPN, CDR2 SVGIG (reference sequence). The CDR3 region has the DNA TGTGCCTGTACCCCCGGGGCCAATGAGCAGTTCTTC. It specifies CACTPGANEQFF. Variable domain in full (rest from reference TRBV30 and TRBJ2-1): SQTIHQWPATLVQPVGSPLSLECTVEGTSNPNLYWYRQAAGRGLQLLFYSVGIGQISSEVPQNLSASRPQDRQFILSSKKLLLSDSGFYLCACTPGANEQFFGPGTRLTVL.

This clonotype has a handful of counts. DNA of the CDR3: TGTGCCAAATCCTCGACTGGCACAGATACGCAGTATTTT. Encoded protein: CAKSSTGTDTQYF. The rearrangement links TRBV2 to TRBJ2-3; D call uncertain. Germline V gene data show CDR1 as SNHLY and CDR2 as FYNNEI. Trimming shortened V by 10 bases and J by 1 base, and 12 bases separated the two germline ends. The CDR3 covers 13 residues.

The rearrangement links TRBV27 to TRBJ2-1; possibly TRBD2 for D (6 bases). CDR1 and CDR2 (germline): MNHEY, SMNVEV (reference sequence). The CDR3 loop spans 15 amino acids. The V and J ends lost 5 bases and 6 bases respectively, with 17 bases between them. This CDR3 reads CASSPRDGSSNEQFF. The CDR3 region has the DNA TGTGCCAGCAGTCCCCGGGACGGGAGTTCCAATGAGCAGTTCTTC.

This clonotype showed up many times. V is TRBV5-6 and J is TRBJ2-1; perhaps TRBD1 as D (6 bases). Germline CDR1 is SGHDT and CDR2 is YYEEEE. Trimming cost V 3 bases and J 6 bases, with 10 bases left between them. The CDR3 loop spans 13 amino acids. The CDR3 loop reads CASSSGTPNEQFF. The CDR3 DNA is TGTGCCAGCAGCTCCGGGACACCCAATGAGCAGTTCTTC.

This chain connects TRBV15 to TRBJ2-1; 8 bases align to TRBD1. Germline CDR1 reads LNHNV; CDR2 reads YYDKDF (reference sequence). V gave up 8 bases and J gave up 7 bases; unmatched junction bases: 13. The CDR3 length is 15 residues. CDR3 in amino acids: CATRPGGLGENEQFF. The CDR3 DNA follows: TGTGCCACCCGCCCAGGGGGCCTAGGGGAGAATGAGCAGTTCTTC. Together with reference TRBV15 and TRBJ2-1, the CDR3 gives the full variable domain: DAMVIQNPRYQVTQFGKPVTLSCSQTLNHNVMYWYQQKSSQAPKLLFHYYDKDFNNEADTPDNFQSRRPNTSFCFLDIRSPGLGDTAMYLCATRPGGLGENEQFFGPGTRLTVL.

This clonotype was recorded a few times. The CDR3 DNA is TGTGCCAGCAGTTACTTCCCCCCTACTGAGCCCCAGCATTTT. This translates into CASSYFPPTEPQHF. The V gene is TRBV6-5, the J gene TRBJ1-5; unclear D gene. V lost 1 base and J 8 bases, leaving 12 bases between the germline ends. The CDR3 spans 14 residues. Per the germline V gene, CDR1 is MNHEY and CDR2 is SVGAGI.

The V and J genes are TRBV2 and TRBJ2-7, with TRBD1 as a possible D gene (5 bases). The germline gives CDR1 SNHLY, CDR2 FYNNEI. This CDR3 region has 12 residues. Trimming removed 4 bases at V and 3 bases at J, with 7 bases between. CDR3 DNA: TGTGCCAGCAGTGGCAGGGTCTACGAGCAGTACTTC. Amino acid sequence: CASSGRVYEQYF.

V gene TRBV20-1 combines with J gene TRBJ2-3; D unresolved. V was trimmed by 1 base and J by 1 base, leaving 9 bases between them. The CDR3 consists of 14 residues. Per germline, CDR1 DFQATT and CDR2 SNEGSKA (reference sequence). The CDR3 loop reads CSARVVPRTDTQYF. CDR3 in DNA: TGCAGTGCTAGAGTCGTTCCCCGCACAGATACGCAGTATTTT.

This clonotype was observed at least ten times. CDR3: CASSLGATAGPNTGELFF. CDR3 DNA sequence: TGTGCCAGCAGTCTAGGGGCGACGGCGGGACCGAACACCGGGGAGCTGTTTTTT. The gene calls are TRBV9 and TRBJ2-2; perhaps TRBD2 as D (6 bases). V was clipped by 5 bases and J by 0 bases, with 20 bases between them. The CDR3 is made up of 18 amino acids. In germline, CDR1 is SGDLS, CDR2 YYNGEE.